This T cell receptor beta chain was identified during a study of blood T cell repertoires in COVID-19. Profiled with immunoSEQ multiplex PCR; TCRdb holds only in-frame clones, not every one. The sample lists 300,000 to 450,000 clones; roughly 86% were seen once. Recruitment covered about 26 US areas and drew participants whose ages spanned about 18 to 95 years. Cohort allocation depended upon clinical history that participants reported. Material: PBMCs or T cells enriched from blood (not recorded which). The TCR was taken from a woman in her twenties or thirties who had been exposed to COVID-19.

CDR3 coding DNA: TGTGCCAGTAGTCCAGGGGACAGCCCCTACGAGCAGTACTTC. Its translation is CASSPGDSPYEQYF. V usage is TRBV19 and J usage is TRBJ2-7, with 7 bases matching TRBD1. The CDR3 sequence is 14 residues long. V was pared by 5 bases and J by 2 bases, with 6 bases of the junction left unmatched. From germline, CDR1 is LNHDA and CDR2 SQIVND (reference sequence).